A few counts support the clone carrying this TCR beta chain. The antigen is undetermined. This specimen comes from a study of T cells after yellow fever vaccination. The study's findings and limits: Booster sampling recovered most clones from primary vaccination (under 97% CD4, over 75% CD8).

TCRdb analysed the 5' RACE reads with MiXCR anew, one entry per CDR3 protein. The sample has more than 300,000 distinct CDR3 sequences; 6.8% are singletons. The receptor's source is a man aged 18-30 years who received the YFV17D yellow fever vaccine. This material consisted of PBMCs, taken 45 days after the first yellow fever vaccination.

CDR3 loop: CASSLGDRGPEEQYV. The CDR3 bases are TGTGCCAGCAGCTTAGGTGACAGGGGGCCGGAGGAGCAGTACGTC. The chain has TRBV11-2 and TRBJ2-7; 10 positions agree with TRBD1. Germline CDR1 is SGHAT and CDR2 is FQNNGV. The J segment lost 7 bases and the V segment lost 1 base, leaving 7 bases of the junction unmatched. This CDR3 has 15 residues.